These 18 T cell receptor beta chains were sequenced from one sample in a study of cytomegalovirus exposure and HLA in healthy donors (dated by TCRdb to 2016 to 2017). Library creation used the immunoSEQ multiplex PCR assay. For the multiplex PCR, a mixture combining 60 forward primers for TCR Vbeta segments and 13 reverse primers for TCR Jbeta segments was used. Not all clones reach the TCRdb copy of this immuneACCESS table, which keeps in-frame sequences only. Checked studies attribute under half of the gap to unresolved V genes and leave the rest unexplained. Recorded for this sample are approximately 190,000 clones; approximately 78% of them occurred a single time. The leading ten clones occupy approximately 0.8% of the sample. The specimen sequenced was PBMCs. All receptors come from a woman aged 18-30 years in good health and CMV-seronegative.

CDR3 in amino acids: CASSLQGYNEQFF. In nucleotides, the CDR3 is TGTGCCAGCAGTCTACAGGGTTACAATGAGCAGTTCTTC. This chain joins TRBV28 and TRBJ2-1; a weak D match, TRBD1 (6 bases). With 5 bases removed from V and 4 bases from J, the gap between germline ends came to 9 bases. CDR3 length: 13 residues. Germline V gives CDR1 MDHEN, CDR2 SYDVKM.

The chain carries TRBV6-1 and TRBJ1-4; weak D call: TRBD1 (5 bases). The CDR3 consists of 15 residues. Trimming took off 3 bases at V and 7 bases at J, with 15 bases between the two ends. Germline V gene data show CDR1 as MNHNS and CDR2 as SASEGT. CDR3 in DNA: TGTGCCAGCAGTGACCAGGGTCTCCAGGGTGAAAAACTGTTTTTT. This translates into CASSDQGLQGEKLFF.

This clone was counted a few times. The rearrangement uses TRBV7-9 and TRBJ1-2; D is undetermined. V was clipped by 1 base and J by 6 bases, with 6 bases between them. There are 12 residues in the CDR3. Germline V gene lookup returns CDR1 SEHNR and CDR2 FQNEAQ (reference sequence). CDR3 in DNA: TGTGCCAGCAGCTTAGGGGCTGATGGCTACACCTTC. It codes for CASSLGADGYTF.

CDR3 nucleotide sequence: TGTGCCAGCAGTTCCCTGCGGTCGGGGACCCAGTACTTC. Amino acid sequence: CASSSLRSGTQYF. The V and J genes are TRBV7-2 and TRBJ2-5; the D is unclear. From germline, CDR1 is SGHTA and CDR2 FQGNSA. The V gene lost 6 bases and the J gene lost 7 bases, with 15 bases spanning the gap. CDR3 length: 13 residues.

The chain carries TRBV30 and TRBJ1-6; maybe TRBD1 (5 bases). With 6 bases removed from V and 8 bases from J, the gap between germline ends came to 17 bases. CDR1 and CDR2 from the germline V gene are GTSNPN and SVGIG (reference sequence). This CDR3 comprises 14 residues. CDR3: CACREGVGYSPLHF. As DNA, the CDR3 is TGTGCCTGTAGAGAAGGGGTGGGCTATTCACCCCTCCACTTT.

CDR3 in DNA: TGTGCCAGCAGCCAAGGGACTTTTTATGGCTACACCTTC. Its protein product is CASSQGTFYGYTF. J is TRBJ1-2 and V is TRBV14; D not certain. The germline V and J ends were trimmed by 1 base and 5 bases, with 8 bases remaining between them. Germline CDR1 is SGHDN and CDR2 is FVKESK. CDR3 length equals 13 residues. The full variable domain, rest sourced from reference TRBV14 and TRBJ1-2, is EAGVTQFPSHSVIEKGQTVTLRCDPISGHDNLYWYRRVMGKEIKFLLHFVKESKQDESGMPNNRFLAERTGGTYSTLKVQPAELEDSGVYFCASSQGTFYGYTFGSGTRLTVV.

CDR3 sequence reads: CAWSSGTSGYNEQFF. DNA for the CDR3: TGTGCCTGGAGCTCCGGGACTAGTGGCTACAATGAGCAGTTCTTC. The rearrangement uses TRBV30 and TRBJ2-1, with 8 positions matching TRBD2. Losses at the gene ends were 3 bases for V and 3 bases for J; bases not matched to a gene: 7. The length of the CDR3 is 15 residues. Germline assignment: CDR1 GTSNPN and CDR2 SVGIG (reference sequence).

This chain uses TRBV19 with TRBJ1-1, with D perhaps matching TRBD1 (5 bases). The CDR3 runs to 14 residues. V gave up 3 bases and J gave up 4 bases, with 12 bases separating them. Germline V gives CDR1 LNHDA, CDR2 SQIVND (reference sequence). The CDR3 spells CASSIPGRVTEAFF. The CDR3, as DNA: TGTGCCAGTAGTATTCCCGGCAGGGTCACTGAAGCTTTCTTT.

The chain uses TRBV7-7 and TRBJ2-1; D perhaps matches TRBD1 (5 bases). There are 13 residues in the CDR3. The V end lost 4 bases, the J end lost 4 bases, and 8 bases lay between the germline ends. The germline V gene has CDR1 SSHAT and CDR2 FNYEAQ (reference sequence). The CDR3, as DNA: TGTGCCAGCAGCTCCGACAGTTACAATGAGCAGTTCTTC. It translates to CASSSDSYNEQFF.

V is TRBV29-1 and J is TRBJ2-5, with 7 bases aligning to TRBD1. J lost 4 bases, V lost 4 bases, and 9 bases had no gene match. CDR3 length equals 14 residues. The V gene's germline CDR1 is SQVTM and CDR2 ANQGSEA. The CDR3 spells CSVGQGDVGETQYF. CDR3 coding DNA: TGCAGCGTTGGCCAGGGGGATGTGGGAGAGACCCAGTACTTC. Based on the CDR3 plus reference TRBV29-1 and TRBJ2-5, the full variable domain is SAVISQKPSRDICQRGTSLTIQCQVDSQVTMMFWYRQQPGQSLTLIATANQGSEATYESGFVIDKFPISRPNLTFSTLTVSNMSPEDSSIYLCSVGQGDVGETQYFGPGTRLLVL.

The chain is built from TRBV28 and TRBJ2-7; D gene unclear. Germline CDR1 and CDR2: MDHEN and SYDVKM. This CDR3 has 14 residues. V was pared by 4 bases and J by 0 bases, with 10 bases between. The CDR3 loop is CASSSVPVSYEQYF. The CDR3 DNA is TGTGCCAGCAGTTCGGTCCCGGTCTCCTACGAGCAGTACTTC.

This clone showed up just once. The CDR3 protein is CASSPDSPYGYTF. The CDR3 nucleotides read TGTGCCAGCAGTCCCGACAGTCCCTATGGCTACACCTTC. This sequence joins TRBV2 and TRBJ1-2, with a possible D match to TRBD1 (5 bases). Germline V gene sequence: CDR1 SNHLY, CDR2 FYNNEI. V dropped 5 bases and J dropped 4 bases, with 11 bases sitting between them. This CDR3 contains 13 residues.

The chain recombines TRBV4-1 with TRBJ2-5; D is perhaps TRBD2 (5 bases). Germline V gene data show CDR1 as MGHRA and CDR2 as YSYEKL. CDR3 length: 13 residues. Trimming cost V 6 bases and J 3 bases, with 11 bases left between them. Written as DNA, the CDR3 is TGCGCCAGCAGGACTACCTCGGAAGAGACCCAGTACTTC. Translation gives CASRTTSEETQYF.

The chain couples TRBV7-9 to TRBJ2-5; no definite D call. With the DNA end fitting TRBJ2-7 better, the J assignment may be wrong. CDR1 and CDR2 (germline): SEHNR, FQNEAQ (reference sequence). The CDR3 is 11 residues long. DNA of the CDR3: TGTGCCAGCAGCGACACCGACGAGCAGTACTTC. This sequence encodes CASSDTDEQYF.

The chain couples TRBV9 to TRBJ2-7; D is possibly TRBD2 (5 bases). The V end lost 0 bases, the J end lost 6 bases, and 10 bases lay between the germline ends. This CDR3 spans 13 amino acids. Germline V gives CDR1 SGDLS, CDR2 YYNGEE. CDR3 nucleotides: TGTGCCAGCAGCGTAGCCCCCGGGGTCGAGCAGTACTTC. It specifies CASSVAPGVEQYF. Together with reference TRBV9 and TRBJ2-7, the CDR3 gives the full variable domain: DSGVTQTPKHLITATGQRVTLRCSPRSGDLSVYWYQQSLDQGLQFLIQYYNGEERAKGNILERFSAQQFPDLHSELNLSSLELGDSALYFCASSVAPGVEQYFGPGTRLTVT.

The V call is TRBV30, the J call TRBJ2-1, with TRBD2 matching 9 bases. Germline V gives CDR1 GTSNPN, CDR2 SVGIG (reference sequence). The CDR3 spans 14 residues. V shed 3 bases, J shed 11 bases, and the junction held 11 bases outside the gene matches. The CDR3, as DNA: TGTGCCTGGAGGAGATGGACTAGCGCTTTCCAGCAGTTCTTC. Encoded protein: CAWRRWTSAFQQFF.

The CDR3 protein is CASSVALRTGAPYNEQFF. In DNA form, the CDR3 reads TGTGCCAGCAGCGTAGCTCTCAGGACAGGGGCCCCCTACAATGAGCAGTTCTTC. The chain joins TRBV9 to TRBJ2-1, with TRBD1 matching over 9 bases. The germline gives CDR1 SGDLS, CDR2 YYNGEE. The CDR3 spans 18 residues. After removal of 0 bases from V and 2 bases from J, the junction contained 9 bases not matched to a gene.

The chain combines TRBV5-1 with TRBJ1-6, with D perhaps matching TRBD1 (6 bases). This CDR3 has 14 amino acids. Germline V gene data show CDR1 as SGHRS and CDR2 as YFSETQ. Trimming cost V 2 bases and J 7 bases, with 10 bases left between them. The CDR3 sequence: CASSFAGENSPLHF. CDR3 DNA: TGCGCCAGCAGCTTCGCAGGGGAAAATTCACCCCTCCACTTT.